Detailed here is one TCR beta chain. The antigen remains undetermined. This CDR3 is built from 15 residues. V shed 7 bases and J 6 bases; nucleotides not matched to a gene: 10. Germline CDR1 MGHRA, CDR2 YSYEKL. This sample is part of a study of blood T cells in healthy people across ages. Overall study context: For every two T cells, template switching captured about one barcoded beta molecule. Points from the study as a whole: It was not possible, with unsorted PBMCs, to conclusively compare naive and antigen-experienced cells.

All donors came from Russia, were Caucasian and healthy, and spanned ages 6 to 90. PCR was performed a second time for about 6 to 11 cycles using a sample-barcoded 5' primer and a J-beta primer mix. All cDNA molecules were each tagged by a template-switch adaptor with 12 random nucleotides. TCRdb fed the 5' RACE reads into MiXCR, producing one record per CDR3 protein. The data hold over a million distinct CDR3 sequences, with roughly 45% observed a single time. The specimen sequenced was blood. The V call is TRBV4-1, the J call TRBJ2-1; TRBD2 aligns across 9 bases. This clonotype was sampled from a woman aged 60-75 years in good health. CDR3 DNA sequence: TGCGCCAGCAATCCGGGACTAGCTCCTCTCAATGAGCAGTTCTTC. It translates to CASNPGLAPLNEQFF.